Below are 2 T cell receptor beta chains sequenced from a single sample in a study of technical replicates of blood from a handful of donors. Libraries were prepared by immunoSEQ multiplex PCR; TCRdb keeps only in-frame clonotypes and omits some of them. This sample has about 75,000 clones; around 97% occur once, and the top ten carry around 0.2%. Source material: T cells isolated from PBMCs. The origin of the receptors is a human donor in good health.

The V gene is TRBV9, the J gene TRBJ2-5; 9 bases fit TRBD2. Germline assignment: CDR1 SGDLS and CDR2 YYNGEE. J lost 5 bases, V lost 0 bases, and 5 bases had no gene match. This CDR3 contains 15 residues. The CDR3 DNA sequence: TGTGCCAGCAGCGTAGGGACTAGCGTACTGGAGACCCAGTACTTC. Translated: CASSVGTSVLETQYF.

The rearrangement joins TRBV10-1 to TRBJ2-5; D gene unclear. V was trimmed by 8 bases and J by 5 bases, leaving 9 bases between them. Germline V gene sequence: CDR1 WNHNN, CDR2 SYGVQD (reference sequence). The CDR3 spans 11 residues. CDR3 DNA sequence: TGCGCCAGCGGCATCAGGGAGACCCAGTACTTC. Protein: CASGIRETQYF.